A single sample gave rise to the 4 T cell receptor beta chains below, sequenced in a study of vaccination and CD4 T cells after COVID-19. Which antigens these TCRs recognize remains unknown. This sample's treatment: approximately 9-day PBMC culture with coronavirus spike peptide pools or control peptides (ViraFEST assay). An Oncomine TCR Beta short-read assay was used to sequence the DNA from cultured CD4+ T cells. TCRdb processed the PCR reads anew with MiXCR; each CDR3 protein has one entry. The data contain 20,000 to 25,000 distinct CDR3 sequences, more than 35% of them singletons. Sequenced: CD4+ T cells from blood, cultured in vitro. These receptors were taken from a human donor who had recovered from COVID-19.

J is TRBJ2-6 and V is TRBV9, with TRBD1 matching 8 bases. Trimming cost V 2 bases and J 2 bases; bases outside gene matches: 3. Germline-derived CDR1 and CDR2 are SGDLS and YYNGEE. This CDR3 has 16 amino acids. The CDR3 coding sequence is TGTGCCAGCAGCGTCTTGACAGGGGCTGGGGCCAACGTCCTGACTTTC. It codes for CASSVLTGAGANVLTF.

The CDR3 spells CASGPGGGFYGYTF. For the CDR3, the DNA is TGTGCCAGCGGACCCGGGGGGGGGTTCTATGGCTACACCTTC. The chain has TRBV28 and TRBJ1-2; tentative D call: TRBD1 (5 bases). CDR1 MDHEN and CDR2 SYDVKM come from the germline V gene. The CDR3 is 14 residues long. Trimming stripped 8 bases from V and 4 bases from J, with 17 bases between.

Only a few counts were recorded for this clonotype. This chain links TRBV28 with TRBJ1-2; 7 nucleotides line up with TRBD1. Germline V gives CDR1 MDHEN, CDR2 SYDVKM. With 6 bases clipped from V and 2 bases from J, the junction kept 3 bases outside the gene matches. This CDR3 comprises 13 residues. CDR3 coding DNA: TGTGCCAGCAGCGGACAGGTGAACTATGGCTACACCTTC. Protein sequence: CASSGQVNYGYTF.

The chain recombines TRBV20-1 with TRBJ1-5, with a tentative D call TRBD1 (5 bases). Looked up from germline, CDR1 is DFQATT and CDR2 is SNEGSKA (reference sequence). The CDR3 covers 14 residues. Trimming removed 0 bases at V and 7 bases at J, with 13 bases between. The chain's CDR3 is CSARDRQGDQPQHF. CDR3 nucleotides: TGCAGTGCTAGAGACAGGCAGGGAGACCAGCCCCAGCATTTT.